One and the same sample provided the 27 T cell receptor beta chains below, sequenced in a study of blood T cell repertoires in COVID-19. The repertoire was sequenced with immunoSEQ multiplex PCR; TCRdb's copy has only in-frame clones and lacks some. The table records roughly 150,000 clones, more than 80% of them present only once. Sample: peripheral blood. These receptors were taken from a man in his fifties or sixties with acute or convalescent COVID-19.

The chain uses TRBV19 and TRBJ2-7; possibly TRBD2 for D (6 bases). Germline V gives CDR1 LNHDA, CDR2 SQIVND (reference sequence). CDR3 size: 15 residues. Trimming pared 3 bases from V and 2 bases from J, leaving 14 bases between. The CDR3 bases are TGTGCCAGTAGTATCGACAGTGGAGGGACCTACGAGCAGTACTTC. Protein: CASSIDSGGTYEQYF.

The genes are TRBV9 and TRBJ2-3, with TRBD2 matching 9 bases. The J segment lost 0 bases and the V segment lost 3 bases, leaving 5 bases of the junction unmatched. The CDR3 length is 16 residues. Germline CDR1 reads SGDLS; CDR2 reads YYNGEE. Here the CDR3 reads CASSASGAASTDTQYF. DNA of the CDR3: TGTGCCAGCAGCGCTAGCGGGGCCGCTAGCACAGATACGCAGTATTTT. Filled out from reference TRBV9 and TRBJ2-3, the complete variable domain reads DSGVTQTPKHLITATGQRVTLRCSPRSGDLSVYWYQQSLDQGLQFLIQYYNGEERAKGNILERFSAQQFPDLHSELNLSSLELGDSALYFCASSASGAASTDTQYFGPGTRLTVL.

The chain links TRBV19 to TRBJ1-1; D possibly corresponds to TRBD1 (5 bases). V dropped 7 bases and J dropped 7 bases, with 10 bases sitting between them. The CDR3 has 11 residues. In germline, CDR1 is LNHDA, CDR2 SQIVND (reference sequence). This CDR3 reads CASKWRGEAFF. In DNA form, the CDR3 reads TGTGCCAGTAAGTGGAGGGGTGAAGCTTTCTTT. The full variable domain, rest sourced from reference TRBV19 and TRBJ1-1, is DGGITQSPKYLFRKEGQNVTLSCEQNLNHDAMYWYRQDPGQGLRLIYYSQIVNDFQKGDIAEGYSVSREKKESFPLTVTSAQKNPTAFYLCASKWRGEAFFGQGTRLTVV.

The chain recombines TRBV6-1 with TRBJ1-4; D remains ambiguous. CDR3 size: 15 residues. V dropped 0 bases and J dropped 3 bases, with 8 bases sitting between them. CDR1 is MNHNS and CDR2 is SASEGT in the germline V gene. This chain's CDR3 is CASSEAPLANEKLFF. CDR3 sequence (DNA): TGTGCCAGCAGTGAAGCGCCCTTAGCTAATGAAAAACTGTTTTTT.

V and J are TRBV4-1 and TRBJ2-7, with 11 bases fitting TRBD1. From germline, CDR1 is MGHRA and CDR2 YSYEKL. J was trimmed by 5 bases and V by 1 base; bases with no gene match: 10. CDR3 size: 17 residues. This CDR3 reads CASSQGRTGQGADEQYF. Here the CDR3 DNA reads TGCGCCAGCAGCCAAGGCAGAACCGGACAGGGGGCGGACGAGCAGTACTTC.

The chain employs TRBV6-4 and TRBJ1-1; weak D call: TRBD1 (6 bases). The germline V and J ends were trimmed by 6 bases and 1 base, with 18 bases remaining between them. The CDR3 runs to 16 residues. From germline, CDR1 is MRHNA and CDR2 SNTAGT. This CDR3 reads CASRSPQGLGNTEAFF. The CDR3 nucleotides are TGTGCCAGCAGGTCTCCACAGGGATTAGGGAACACTGAAGCTTTCTTT.

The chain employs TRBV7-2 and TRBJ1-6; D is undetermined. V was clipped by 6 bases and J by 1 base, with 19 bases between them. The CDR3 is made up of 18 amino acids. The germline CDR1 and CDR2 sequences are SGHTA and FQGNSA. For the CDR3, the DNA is TGTGCCAGCAGTTTTAGAGGGAGGATCGGGTCCTATAATTCACCCCTCCACTTT. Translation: CASSFRGRIGSYNSPLHF.

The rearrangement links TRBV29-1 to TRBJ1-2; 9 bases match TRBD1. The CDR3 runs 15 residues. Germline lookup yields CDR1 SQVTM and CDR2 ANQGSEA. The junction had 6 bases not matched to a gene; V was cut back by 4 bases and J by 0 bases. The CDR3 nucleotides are TGCAGCGTTGCACAGGGGGCTATAGCTAACTATGGCTACACCTTC. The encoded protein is CSVAQGAIANYGYTF.

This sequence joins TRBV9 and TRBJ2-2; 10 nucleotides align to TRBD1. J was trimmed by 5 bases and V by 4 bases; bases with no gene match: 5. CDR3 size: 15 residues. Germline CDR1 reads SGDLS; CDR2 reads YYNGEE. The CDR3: CASSRRTGGTGELFF. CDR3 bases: TGTGCCAGCAGCCGAAGGACAGGGGGTACCGGGGAGCTGTTTTTT.

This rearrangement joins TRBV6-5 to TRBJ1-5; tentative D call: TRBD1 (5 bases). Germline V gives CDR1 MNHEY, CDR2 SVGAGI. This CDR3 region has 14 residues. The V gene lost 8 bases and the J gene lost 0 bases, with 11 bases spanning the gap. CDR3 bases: TGTGCCAGCGGAAAGGGGTATAGCAATCAGCCCCAGCATTTT. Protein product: CASGKGYSNQPQHF.

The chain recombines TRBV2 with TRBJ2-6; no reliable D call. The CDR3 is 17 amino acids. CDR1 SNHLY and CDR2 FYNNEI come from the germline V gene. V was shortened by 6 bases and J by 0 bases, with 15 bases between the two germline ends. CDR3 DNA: TGTGCCAGCAGGACACAAACGGCAGACTCTGGGGCCAACGTCCTGACTTTC. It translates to CASRTQTADSGANVLTF. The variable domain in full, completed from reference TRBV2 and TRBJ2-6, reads EPEVTQTPSHQVTQMGQEVILRCVPISNHLYFYWYRQILGQKVEFLVSFYNNEISEKSEIFDDQFSVERPDGSNFTLKIRSTKLEDSAMYFCASRTQTADSGANVLTFGAGSRLTVL.

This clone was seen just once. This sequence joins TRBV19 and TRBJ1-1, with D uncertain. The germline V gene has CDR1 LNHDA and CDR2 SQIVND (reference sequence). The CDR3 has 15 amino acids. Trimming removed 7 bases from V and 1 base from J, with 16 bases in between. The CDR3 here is CASTAAGRSNTEAFF. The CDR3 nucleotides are TGTGCCAGTACCGCCGCGGGGAGGTCGAACACTGAAGCTTTCTTT. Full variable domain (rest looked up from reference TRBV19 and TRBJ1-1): DGGITQSPKYLFRKEGQNVTLSCEQNLNHDAMYWYRQDPGQGLRLIYYSQIVNDFQKGDIAEGYSVSREKKESFPLTVTSAQKNPTAFYLCASTAAGRSNTEAFFGQGTRLTVV.

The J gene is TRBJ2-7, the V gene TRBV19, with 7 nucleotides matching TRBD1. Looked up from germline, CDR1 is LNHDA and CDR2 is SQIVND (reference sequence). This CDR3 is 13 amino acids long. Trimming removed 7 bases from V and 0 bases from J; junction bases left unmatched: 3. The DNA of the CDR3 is TGTGCCAGTATGGACAGGAACTCCTACGAGCAGTACTTC. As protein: CASMDRNSYEQYF. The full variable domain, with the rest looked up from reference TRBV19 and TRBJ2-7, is DGGITQSPKYLFRKEGQNVTLSCEQNLNHDAMYWYRQDPGQGLRLIYYSQIVNDFQKGDIAEGYSVSREKKESFPLTVTSAQKNPTAFYLCASMDRNSYEQYFGPGTRLTVT.

The CDR3 DNA sequence: TGTGCCAGCAGGGACGGGGACTATAATTCACCCCTCCACTTT. The encoded protein is CASRDGDYNSPLHF. V usage is TRBV6-5 and J usage is TRBJ1-6; D is ambiguous. V lost 6 bases to trimming and J lost 3 bases, with 9 bases between them. CDR3 size: 14 residues. Germline loops: CDR1 MNHEY, CDR2 SVGAGI.

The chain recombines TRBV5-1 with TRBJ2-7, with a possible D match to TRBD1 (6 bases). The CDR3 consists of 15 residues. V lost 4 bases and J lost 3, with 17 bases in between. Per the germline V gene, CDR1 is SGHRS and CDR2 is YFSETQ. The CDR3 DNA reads TGCGCCAGCAGCCGAGAACCGGGACAAGACTACGAGCAGTACTTC. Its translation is CASSREPGQDYEQYF.

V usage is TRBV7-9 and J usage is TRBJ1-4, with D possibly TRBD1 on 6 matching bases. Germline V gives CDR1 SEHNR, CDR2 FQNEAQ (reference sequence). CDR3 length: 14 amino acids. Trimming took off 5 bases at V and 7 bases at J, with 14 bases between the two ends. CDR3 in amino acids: CASSQGQPFEKLFF. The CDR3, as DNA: TGTGCCAGCAGCCAGGGACAACCTTTTGAAAAACTGTTTTTT.

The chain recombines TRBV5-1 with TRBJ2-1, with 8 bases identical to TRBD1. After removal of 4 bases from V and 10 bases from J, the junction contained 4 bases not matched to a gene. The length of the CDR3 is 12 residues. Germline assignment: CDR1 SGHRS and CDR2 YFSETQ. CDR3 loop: CASSPDRAEQFF. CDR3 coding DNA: TGCGCCAGCAGCCCGGACAGGGCAGAGCAGTTCTTC.

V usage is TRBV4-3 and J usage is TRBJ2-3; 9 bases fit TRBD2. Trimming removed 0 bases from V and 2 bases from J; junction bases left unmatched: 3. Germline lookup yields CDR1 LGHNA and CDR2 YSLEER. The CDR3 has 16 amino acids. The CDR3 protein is CASSQDLAGHTDTQYF. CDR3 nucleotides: TGCGCCAGCAGCCAAGATCTAGCGGGGCACACAGATACGCAGTATTTT.

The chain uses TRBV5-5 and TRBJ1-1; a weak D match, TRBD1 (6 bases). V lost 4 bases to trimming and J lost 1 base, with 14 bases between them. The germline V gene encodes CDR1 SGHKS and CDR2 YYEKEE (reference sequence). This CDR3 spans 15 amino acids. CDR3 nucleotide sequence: TGTGCCAGCAGCCTCGAAGCGACAGGGAACACTGAAGCTTTCTTT. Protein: CASSLEATGNTEAFF.

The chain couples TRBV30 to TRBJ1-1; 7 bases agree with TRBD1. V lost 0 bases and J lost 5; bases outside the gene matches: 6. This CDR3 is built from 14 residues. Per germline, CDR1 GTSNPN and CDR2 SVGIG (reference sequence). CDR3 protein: CAWSVQGIRTEAFF. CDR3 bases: TGTGCCTGGAGTGTACAGGGGATCCGGACTGAAGCTTTCTTT.

CDR3 in DNA: TGTGCCAGCAGCCGAGGACAGGGGATCACTGAAGCTTTCTTT. This sequence encodes CASSRGQGITEAFF. The rearrangement joins TRBV7-6 to TRBJ1-1; 9 bases line up with TRBD1. V trimming: 5 bases; J trimming: 4 bases; junction bases outside the gene matches: 5. The CDR3 runs to 14 residues. From germline, CDR1 is SGHVS and CDR2 FNYEAQ.

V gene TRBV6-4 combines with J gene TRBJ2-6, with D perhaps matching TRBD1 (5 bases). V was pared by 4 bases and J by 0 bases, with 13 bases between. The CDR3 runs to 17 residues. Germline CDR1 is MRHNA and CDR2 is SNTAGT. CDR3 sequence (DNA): TGTGCCAGCAGTGTGCAGGGAATATACTCTGGGGCCAACGTCCTGACTTTC. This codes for CASSVQGIYSGANVLTF.

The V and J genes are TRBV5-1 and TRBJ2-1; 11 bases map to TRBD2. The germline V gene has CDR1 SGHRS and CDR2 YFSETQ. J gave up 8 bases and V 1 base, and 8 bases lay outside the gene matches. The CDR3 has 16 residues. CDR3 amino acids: CASSLTPGLAVYEQFF. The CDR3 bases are TGCGCCAGCAGCTTGACCCCGGGACTAGCGGTCTATGAGCAGTTCTTC.

Here the CDR3 DNA reads TGTGCCAGCAGCTTTAGTGCAGGTTCTAATTCACCCCTCCACTTT. Translated: CASSFSAGSNSPLHF. The genes are TRBV13 and TRBJ1-6, with D unclear. Trimming stripped 3 bases from V and 6 bases from J, with 12 bases between. Germline V gives CDR1 PRHDT, CDR2 FYEKMQ (reference sequence). The CDR3 extends over 15 amino acids.

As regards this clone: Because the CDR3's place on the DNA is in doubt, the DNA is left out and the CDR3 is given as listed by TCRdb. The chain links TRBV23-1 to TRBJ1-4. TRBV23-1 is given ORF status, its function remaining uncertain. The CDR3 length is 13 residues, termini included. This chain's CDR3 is CASSPGGEKNCFF.

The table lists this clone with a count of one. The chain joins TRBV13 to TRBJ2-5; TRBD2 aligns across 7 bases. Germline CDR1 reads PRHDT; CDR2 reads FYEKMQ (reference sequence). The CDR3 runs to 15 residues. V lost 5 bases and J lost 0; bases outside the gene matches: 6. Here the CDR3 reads CASSPPRGDQETQYF. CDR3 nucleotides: TGTGCCAGCAGCCCCCCCCGGGGGGACCAAGAGACCCAGTACTTC. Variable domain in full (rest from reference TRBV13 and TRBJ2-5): AAGVIQSPRHLIKEKRETATLKCYPIPRHDTVYWYQQGPGQDPQFLISFYEKMQSDKGSIPDRFSAQQFSDYHSELNMSSLELGDSALYFCASSPPRGDQETQYFGPGTRLLVL.

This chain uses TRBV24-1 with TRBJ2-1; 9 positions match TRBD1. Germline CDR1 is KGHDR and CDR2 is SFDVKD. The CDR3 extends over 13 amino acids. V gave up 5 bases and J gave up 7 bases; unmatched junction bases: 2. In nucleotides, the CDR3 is TGTGCCACCAGTGGGACAGGGGTAAATGAGCAGTTCTTC. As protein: CATSGTGVNEQFF.